This T cell receptor beta chain was sequenced for a study of T cells in Graves' hyperthyroidism and ophthalmopathy. Study results and caveats: The authors' 13 V-J model separated ophthalmopathy from stable hyperthyroidism.

The TCR beta CDR3 regions underwent amplification using RNA transcripts as the source. The study used the HTBI primer set for a first-round RT-PCR of the TCR CDR3. Each CDR3 protein is one row after TCRdb ran MiXCR on the multiplex PCR reads. This sample has around 560,000 distinct CDR3 sequences, with approximately 15% found just once. This CDR3 is 18 amino acids long. With V trimmed by 4 bases and J by 4 bases, 12 bases remained unmatched. This clonotype was picked up many times. Antigen: not known. This sequence joins TRBV12-3 or TRBV12-4 and TRBJ2-3, with 12 bases identical to TRBD2. The receptor was derived from a woman between 18 and 29 years old with Graves' hyperthyroidism. Material: blood. In DNA form, the CDR3 reads TGTGCCAGCAGTTCCCGCTCCAGGACTAGCGGGGATCCAGATACGCAGTATTTT. The encoded protein is CASSSRSRTSGDPDTQYF.